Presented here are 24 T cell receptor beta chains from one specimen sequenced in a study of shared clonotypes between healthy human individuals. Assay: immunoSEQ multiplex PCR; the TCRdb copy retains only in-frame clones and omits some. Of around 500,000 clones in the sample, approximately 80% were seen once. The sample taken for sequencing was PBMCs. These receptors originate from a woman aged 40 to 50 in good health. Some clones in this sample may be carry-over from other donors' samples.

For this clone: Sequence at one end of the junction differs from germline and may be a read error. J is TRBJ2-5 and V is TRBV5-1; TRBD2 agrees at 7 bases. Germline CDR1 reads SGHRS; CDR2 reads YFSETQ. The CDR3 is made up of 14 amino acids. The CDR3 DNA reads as TGCGCCAGCAGGACTAGCACCGCTGGGGAGACCCGGTACTTC. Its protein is CASRTSTAGETRYF.

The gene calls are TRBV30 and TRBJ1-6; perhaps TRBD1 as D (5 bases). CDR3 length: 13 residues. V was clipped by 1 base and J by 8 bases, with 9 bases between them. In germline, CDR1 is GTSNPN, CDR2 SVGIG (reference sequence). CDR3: CAWSGGGDSPLHF. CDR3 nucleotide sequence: TGTGCCTGGAGTGGCGGGGGGGATTCACCCCTCCACTTT.

The CDR3 DNA reads as TGTGCCAGCAGCCAAGGGGTAGCGGGAGGCGGCGATACGCAGTATTTT. Translation: CASSQGVAGGGDTQYF. V is TRBV4-2 and J is TRBJ2-3; 10 positions agree with TRBD2. Germline V lookup: CDR1 LGHNA, CDR2 YNFKEQ. This CDR3 comprises 16 residues. The V gene end was trimmed by 1 base and the J gene end by 6 bases; junction bases not matched to a gene: 7.

CDR3: CASRTQETQYF. CDR3 in DNA: TGTGCCAGCAGGACCCAAGAGACCCAGTACTTC. The rearrangement links TRBV25-1 to TRBJ2-5, with D unresolved. The V gene's germline CDR1 is MGHDK and CDR2 SYGVNS. V was shortened by 6 bases and J by 1 base, with 3 bases between the two germline ends. CDR3 length equals 11 residues.

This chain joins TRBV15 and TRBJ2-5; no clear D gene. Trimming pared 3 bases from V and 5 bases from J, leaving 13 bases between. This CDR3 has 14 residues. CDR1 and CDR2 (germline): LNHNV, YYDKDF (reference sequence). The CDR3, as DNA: TGTGCCACCAGCAGCTTTGAACTGCCTGAGACCCAGTACTTC. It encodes CATSSFELPETQYF.

The CDR3 DNA sequence: TGCAGCGTTGCCCCGTCAGGGGTAGGTCAGCCCCAGCATTTT. Protein product: CSVAPSGVGQPQHF. The chain has TRBV29-1 and TRBJ1-5; D may be TRBD1 (6 bases). Per the germline V gene, CDR1 is SQVTM and CDR2 is ANQGSEA. The CDR3 has 14 amino acids. Trimming took 4 bases from V and 6 from J, leaving 16 bases between them. Combining the CDR3 with reference TRBV29-1 and TRBJ1-5 gives the whole variable domain SAVISQKPSRDICQRGTSLTIQCQVDSQVTMMFWYRQQPGQSLTLIATANQGSEATYESGFVIDKFPISRPNLTFSTLTVSNMSPEDSSIYLCSVAPSGVGQPQHFGDGTRLSIL.

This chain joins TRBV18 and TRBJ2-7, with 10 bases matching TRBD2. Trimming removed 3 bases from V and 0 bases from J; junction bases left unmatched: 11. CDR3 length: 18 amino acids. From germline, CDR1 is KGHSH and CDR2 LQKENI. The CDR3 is CASSPSGTSATLSYEQYF. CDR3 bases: TGTGCCAGCTCACCCTCCGGGACTAGCGCTACTCTCTCCTACGAGCAGTACTTC.

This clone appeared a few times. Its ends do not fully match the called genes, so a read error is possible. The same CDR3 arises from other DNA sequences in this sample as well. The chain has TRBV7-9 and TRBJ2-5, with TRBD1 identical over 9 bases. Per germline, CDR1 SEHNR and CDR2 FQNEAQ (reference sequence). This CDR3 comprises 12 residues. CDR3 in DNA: TGTGCCAGCAGCTTAGGCTTGGGACAGGGTCACTTC. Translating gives CASSLGLGQGHF.

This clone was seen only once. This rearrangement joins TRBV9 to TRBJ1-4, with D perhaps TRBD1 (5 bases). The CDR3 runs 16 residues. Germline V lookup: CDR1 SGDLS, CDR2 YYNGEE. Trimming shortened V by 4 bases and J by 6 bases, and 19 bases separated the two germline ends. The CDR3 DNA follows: TGTGCCAGCAGCCCCTCCGTAGGACACCGGGATGAAAAACTGTTTTTT. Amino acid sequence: CASSPSVGHRDEKLFF.

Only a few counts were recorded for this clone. This CDR3 reads CASSQPQGNGHNQPQHF. The CDR3 coding sequence is TGTGCCAGCAGCCAACCTCAGGGGAATGGGCACAATCAGCCCCAGCATTTT. V gene TRBV4-2 combines with J gene TRBJ1-5, with D perhaps TRBD1 (6 bases). Germline V gene sequence: CDR1 LGHNA, CDR2 YNFKEQ. V shed 2 bases and J shed 3 bases, with 17 bases lying between them. CDR3 size: 17 residues.

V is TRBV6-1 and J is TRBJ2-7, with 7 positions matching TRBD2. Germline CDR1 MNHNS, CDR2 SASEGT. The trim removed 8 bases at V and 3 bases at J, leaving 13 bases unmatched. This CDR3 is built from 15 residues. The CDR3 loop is CASEVLASGLYEQYF. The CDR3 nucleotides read TGTGCCAGCGAAGTGTTGGCTAGCGGCCTCTACGAGCAGTACTTC.

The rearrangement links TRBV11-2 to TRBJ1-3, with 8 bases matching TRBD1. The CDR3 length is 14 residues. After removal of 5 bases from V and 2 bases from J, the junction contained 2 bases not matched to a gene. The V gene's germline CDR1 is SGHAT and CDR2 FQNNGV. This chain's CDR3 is CASSPDRAGNTIYF. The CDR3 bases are TGTGCCAGCAGCCCGGACAGGGCTGGAAACACCATATATTTT.

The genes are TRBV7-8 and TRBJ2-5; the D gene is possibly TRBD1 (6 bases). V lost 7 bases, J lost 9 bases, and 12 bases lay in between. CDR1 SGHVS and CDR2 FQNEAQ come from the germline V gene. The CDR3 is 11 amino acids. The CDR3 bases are TGTGCCAGCACCCAATCAGGGGCCCAGTACTTC. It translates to CASTQSGAQYF.

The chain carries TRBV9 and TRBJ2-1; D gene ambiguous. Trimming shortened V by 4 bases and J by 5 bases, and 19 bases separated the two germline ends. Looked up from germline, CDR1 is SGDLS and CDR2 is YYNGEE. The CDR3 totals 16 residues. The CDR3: CASSTGPPKSHNEQFF. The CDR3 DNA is TGTGCCAGCAGCACCGGACCTCCCAAGTCTCACAATGAGCAGTTCTTC.

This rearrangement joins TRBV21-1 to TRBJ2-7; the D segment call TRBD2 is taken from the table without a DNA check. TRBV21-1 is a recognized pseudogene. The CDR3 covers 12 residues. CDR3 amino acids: CASSNIPYEQYF. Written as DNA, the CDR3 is TGTGCCAGCAGCAATATTCCCTACGAGCAGTACTTC.

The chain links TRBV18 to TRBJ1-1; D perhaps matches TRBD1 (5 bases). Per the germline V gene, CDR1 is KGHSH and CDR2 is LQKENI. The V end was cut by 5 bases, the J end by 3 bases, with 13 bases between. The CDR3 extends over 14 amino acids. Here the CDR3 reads CASSMDIGDTEAFF. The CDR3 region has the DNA TGTGCCAGCTCAATGGACATTGGGGACACTGAAGCTTTCTTT.

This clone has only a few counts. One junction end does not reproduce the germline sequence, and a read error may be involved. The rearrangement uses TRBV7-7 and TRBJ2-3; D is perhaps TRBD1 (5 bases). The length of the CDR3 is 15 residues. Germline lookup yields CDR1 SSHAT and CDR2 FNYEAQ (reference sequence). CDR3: CASSLGVGSTDTQYF. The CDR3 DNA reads TGTGCTAGCAGCTTAGGGGTAGGCAGCACAGATACGCAGTATTTT.

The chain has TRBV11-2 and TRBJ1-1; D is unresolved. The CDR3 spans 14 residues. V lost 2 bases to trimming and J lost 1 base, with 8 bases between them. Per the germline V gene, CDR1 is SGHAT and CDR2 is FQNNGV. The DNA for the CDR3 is TGTGCCAGCAGCTTACAGTGGACGAACACTGAAGCTTTCTTT. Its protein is CASSLQWTNTEAFF.

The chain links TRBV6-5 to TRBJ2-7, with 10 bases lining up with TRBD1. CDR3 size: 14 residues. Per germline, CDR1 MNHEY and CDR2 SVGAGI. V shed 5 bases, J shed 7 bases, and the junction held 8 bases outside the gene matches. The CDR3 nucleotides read TGTGCCAGCAGTATTGACAGGGGGCGTGGGGAGCAGTACTTC. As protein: CASSIDRGRGEQYF.

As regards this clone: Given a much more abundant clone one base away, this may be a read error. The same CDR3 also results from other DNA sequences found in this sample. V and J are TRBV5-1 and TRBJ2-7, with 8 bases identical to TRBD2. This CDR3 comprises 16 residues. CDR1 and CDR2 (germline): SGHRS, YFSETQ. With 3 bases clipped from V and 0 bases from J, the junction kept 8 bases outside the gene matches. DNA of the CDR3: TGCGCCAGCAGCTCCGCTACTAGCGGCTCCTCCTACGAGCAGTACTTC. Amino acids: CASSSATSGSSYEQYF.

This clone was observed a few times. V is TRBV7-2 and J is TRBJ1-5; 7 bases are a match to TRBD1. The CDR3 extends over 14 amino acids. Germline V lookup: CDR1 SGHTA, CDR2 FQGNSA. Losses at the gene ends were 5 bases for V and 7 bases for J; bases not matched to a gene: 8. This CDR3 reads CASSQTGWGQPQHF. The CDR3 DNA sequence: TGTGCCAGCAGCCAGACAGGGTGGGGCCAGCCCCAGCATTTT.

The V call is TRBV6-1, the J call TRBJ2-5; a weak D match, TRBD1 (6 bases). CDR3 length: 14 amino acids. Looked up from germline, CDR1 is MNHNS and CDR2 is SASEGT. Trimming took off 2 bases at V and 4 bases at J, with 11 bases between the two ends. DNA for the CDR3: TGTGCCAGCAGTGAACTGGGGGCTGGAGAGACCCAGTACTTC. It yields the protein CASSELGAGETQYF.

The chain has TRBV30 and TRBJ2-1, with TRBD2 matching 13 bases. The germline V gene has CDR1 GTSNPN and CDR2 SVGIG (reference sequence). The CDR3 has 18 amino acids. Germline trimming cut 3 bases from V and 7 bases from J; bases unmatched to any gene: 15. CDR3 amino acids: CAWSALRTSGSFGNEQFF. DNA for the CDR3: TGTGCCTGGAGCGCTCTGAGGACTAGCGGGAGTTTTGGGAATGAGCAGTTCTTC.

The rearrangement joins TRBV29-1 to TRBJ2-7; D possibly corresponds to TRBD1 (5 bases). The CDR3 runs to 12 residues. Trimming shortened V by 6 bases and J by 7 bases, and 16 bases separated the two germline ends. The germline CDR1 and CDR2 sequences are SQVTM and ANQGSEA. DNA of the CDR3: TGCAGCGTACTGACAGCCCGTTGGGAGCAGTACTTC. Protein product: CSVLTARWEQYF.